This TCR beta chain was observed in a study of CD8+ T cells in alopecia areata. Broader study findings: Sequencing of scalp tissue also captures the resident alphabeta T cells of normal skin. Scalp clonality decreased significantly with tofacitinib, and so did expanded CD8+ clones among the top 100.

Extraction and reverse transcription of RNA yielded cDNA as the sequencing template. The table came from immunoSEQ multiplex PCR; TCRdb's copy has only in-frame clones and leaves some out. The sample shows 180,000 or so clones, roughly 50% of them seen only once. This CDR3 is 14 amino acids long. Germline lookup yields CDR1 LGHNA and CDR2 YSLEER. V was clipped by 4 bases and J by 2 bases; unmatched bases: 3. Treatment here: oral pan-JAK inhibitor, 5-10 mg twice daily. Of note for this clone: What it binds is unknown. At the DNA level, this CDR3 is encoded by other sequences in the same sample as well.

V and J are TRBV4-3 and TRBJ2-7; TRBD1 agrees at 9 bases. This sequence originates from a human donor with alopecia areata. The material sequenced was CD8+ T cells sorted from blood, taken at week 24, from a patient treated with tofacitinib. The CDR3 loop is CASSPGQGAYEQYF. The CDR3 bases are TGCGCCAGCAGCCCGGGACAGGGAGCCTACGAGCAGTACTTC.